This TCR beta chain appears in the sequencing data of a study of beta chain features in type 1 diabetes. Study overall: Healthy donors, compared against patients, showed similar age, gender and cell yields. The study examined about 100 million sorted cells across all samples.

Sorting gave populations that all exceeded 95% purity. Of note for this clone: Its antigen is undetermined.

General study points: Type 1 diabetes patients had TCRB CDR3s that were shorter (moderately but significantly so) in all four CD4+ subsets.

Of the isolated RNA, all was reverse transcribed, and so the sequenced material was expressed TCRB transcripts. Produced via immunoSEQ multiplex PCR; TCRdb's table is partial and in-frame only. The data show about 660,000 clones, with around 15% seen just once and approximately 0.042% held by the top ten. CDR3 length: 14 amino acids. Per the germline V gene, CDR1 is MNHNY and CDR2 is SVGAGI (reference sequence). Trimming removed 5 bases at V and 8 bases at J, with 16 bases between. The sequence derives from a man in his late teens or twenties with type 1 diabetes. Sequenced input: naive CD4+ T cells from blood. The chain links TRBV6-6 to TRBJ2-1; TRBD2 is a possible D gene (5 bases). The CDR3 DNA is TGTGCCAGCAGTGCCCAACTAGTTATGGATGAGCAGTTCTTC. It is translated as CASSAQLVMDEQFF.